The clone carrying this TCR beta chain was seen a handful of times. Its matching antigen is unknown. The source of the sample is a study of blood T cells in healthy people across ages. Study-level results: Diversity was higher, and naive CD4+ cells more numerous, in long-lived donors than in aged donors. Diversity figures derived from one million T cells were judged to underestimate the true value.

Losses at the gene ends were 4 bases for V and 2 bases for J; bases not matched to a gene: 10. The CDR3 totals 17 residues. The V gene's germline CDR1 is SGHRS and CDR2 YFSETQ. A second about 7 to 12 cycle PCR used barcoded and J-beta primers. From the 5' RACE reads, TCRdb called clonotypes with MiXCR, one entry per CDR3 protein. Among around 800,000 distinct CDR3 sequences listed, roughly 53% were seen once. Sequencing was carried out using blood. This sequence originates from a man older than 75 in good health. V gene TRBV5-1 combines with J gene TRBJ2-1; TRBD1 matches 9 bases. The DNA for the CDR3 is TGCGCCAGCAGCACCTCTCCCCGGGACAGGGCCTACAATGAGCAGTTCTTC. This codes for CASSTSPRDRAYNEQFF.